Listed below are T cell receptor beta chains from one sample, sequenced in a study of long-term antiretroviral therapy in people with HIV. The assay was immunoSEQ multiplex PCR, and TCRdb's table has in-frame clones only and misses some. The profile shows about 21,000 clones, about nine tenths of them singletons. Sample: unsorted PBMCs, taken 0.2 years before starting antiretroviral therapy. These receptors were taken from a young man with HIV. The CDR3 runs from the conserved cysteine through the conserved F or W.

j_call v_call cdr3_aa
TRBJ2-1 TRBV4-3 CASSLAGGNEQFF
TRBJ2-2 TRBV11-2 CASSLDWAGGDGELFF
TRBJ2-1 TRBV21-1 CASSYRAGAGGEQFF
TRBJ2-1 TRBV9 CASSPPLAFNEQFF
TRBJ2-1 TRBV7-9 CASSLGDRPGDEQFF
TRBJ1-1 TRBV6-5 CASSYPGTAQAAFF
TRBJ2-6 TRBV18 CASSQDEGANVLTF
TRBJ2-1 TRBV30 CATSGFTYNEQFF
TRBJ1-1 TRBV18 CASSPWMQRDTEAFF
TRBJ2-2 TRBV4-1 CASSQLNTGELFF
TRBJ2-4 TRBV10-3 CAISRLAKNIQYF
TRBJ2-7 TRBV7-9 CASSFTGTQGSYEQYF
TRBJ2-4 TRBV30 CAWSFIGAKNIQYF
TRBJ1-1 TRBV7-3 CASSLGPRAKAFF
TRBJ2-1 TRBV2 CASTIAGDLSGNEQFF
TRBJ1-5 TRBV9 CASSVGGTNQPQHF
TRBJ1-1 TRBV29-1 CSVGAVGSPEAFF
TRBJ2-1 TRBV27 CASSLGRGRLTKNEQFF
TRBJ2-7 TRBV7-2 CASSLPANEGLNEQYF
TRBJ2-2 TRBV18 CASTAGVNTGELFF
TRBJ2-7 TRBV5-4 CASSARNYYEQYF
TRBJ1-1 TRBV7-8 CASSLAGLGANTEAFF
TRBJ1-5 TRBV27 CASSGDRNQPQHF
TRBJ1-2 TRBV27 CASSFSGVGYTF
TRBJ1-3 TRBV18 CASSRGGGNTIYF
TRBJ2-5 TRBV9 CASSLHGQETQYF
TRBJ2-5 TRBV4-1 CASSQDLKVRGLNLNSETQYF
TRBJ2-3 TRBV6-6 CASSYSGQGLQDTQYF
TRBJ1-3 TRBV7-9 CASSHGTGLFSGNTIYF
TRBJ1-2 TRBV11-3 CASSWKGQGIFGYTF
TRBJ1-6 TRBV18 CASSPLHGNSPLHF
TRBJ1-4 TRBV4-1 CATSVTTNEKLFF
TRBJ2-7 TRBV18 CASSPPLASGTYEQYF
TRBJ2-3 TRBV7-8 CASSLSGRQARDTQYF
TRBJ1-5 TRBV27 CASSFTDSNQPQHF
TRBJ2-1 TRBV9 CASSKTGGSYNEQFF
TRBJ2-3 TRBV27 CASSWRVADTQYF
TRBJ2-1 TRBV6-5 CASSYSAGYNEQFF
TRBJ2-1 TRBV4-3 CASSQDIEGGRNEQFF
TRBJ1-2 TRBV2 CASSPEVPLDPRGYTF
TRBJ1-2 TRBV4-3 CASSQDRSGGADGYTF
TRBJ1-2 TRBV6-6 CASTLGGAHGYTF
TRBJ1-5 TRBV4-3 CASSQTVNQPQHF